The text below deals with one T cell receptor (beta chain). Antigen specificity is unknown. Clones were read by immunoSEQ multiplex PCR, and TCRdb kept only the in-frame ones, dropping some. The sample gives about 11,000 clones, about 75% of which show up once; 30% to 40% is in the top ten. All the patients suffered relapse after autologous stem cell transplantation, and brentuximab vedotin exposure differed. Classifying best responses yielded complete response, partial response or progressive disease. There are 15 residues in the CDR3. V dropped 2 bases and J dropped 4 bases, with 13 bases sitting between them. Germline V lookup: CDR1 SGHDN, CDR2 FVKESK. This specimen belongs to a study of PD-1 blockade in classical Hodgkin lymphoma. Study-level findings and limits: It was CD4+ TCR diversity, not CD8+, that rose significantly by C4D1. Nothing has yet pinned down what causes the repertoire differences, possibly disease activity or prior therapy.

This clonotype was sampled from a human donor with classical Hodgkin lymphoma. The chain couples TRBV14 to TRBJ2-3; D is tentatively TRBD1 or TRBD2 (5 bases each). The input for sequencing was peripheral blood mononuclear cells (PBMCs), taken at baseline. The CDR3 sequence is CASSQRGVSADTQYF. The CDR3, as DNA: TGTGCCAGCAGCCAAAGGGGAGTATCGGCAGATACGCAGTATTTT. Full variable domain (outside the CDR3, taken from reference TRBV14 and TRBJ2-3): EAGVTQFPSHSVIEKGQTVTLRCDPISGHDNLYWYRRVMGKEIKFLLHFVKESKQDESGMPNNRFLAERTGGTYSTLKVQPAELEDSGVYFCASSQRGVSADTQYFGPGTRLTVL.